The T cell receptor beta chain described here comes from a study of post-analysis software for immune sequencing data (dated by TCRdb to between 2014 and 2017). A note on the overall study: The recorded disease courses included relapsing-remitting, secondary progressive and progressive-relapsing multiple sclerosis, and some patients had no subtype annotation. A subset of samples was prepared in parallel using single-end sample barcoding, then pooled and co-amplified after Illumina adapter ligation. Patient repertoires were compared against around 10 previously published healthy control repertoires from donors aged about 6 to 25 years.

To demonstrate the VDJtools post-analysis software, the study profiled TCR beta repertoires from the peripheral blood of 10 to 15 young patients with multiple sclerosis. Multiple sclerosis patients were children and adolescents aged about 6 to 17 years. Overall study results and their limits: The control group was slightly older than the multiple sclerosis patient group. Direct clustering with F measure revealed strong co-clustering of samples prepared in the same batch, which led to a batch-effect correction. Patients showed significantly higher frequencies than controls for a handful of TRBV segments, among them TRBV5-6, TRBV5-1 and TRBV20-1. Multiple sclerosis patients had significantly lower normalized Chao1 diversity than controls, a result that suggests substantial peripheral T-cell clonal expansion.

The CDR3 contains 12 residues, cysteine and phenylalanine counted. Only CDR3 DNA remains: 36 bases, in frame from the first base. The trim is 4 bases for V and 3 bases for J, with a gap of 8 bases between the germline ends. Per the germline V gene (reference sequence), GTSNPN is the CDR1 and SVGIG is the CDR2. Libraries were built with PCR. The sequencing machine was an Illumina HiSeq 2500. To reduce PCR and sequencing biases, unique molecular identifiers were built into the TCR beta cDNA libraries. Per 1 to 10 million input T cells, approximately 500,000 cDNA molecules were obtained, such that each molecule approximated one T cell. The same protocol used for the earlier healthy control dataset was applied to prepare and sequence the patient libraries. Samples belonging to the same batch were prepared together, multiplexed and sequenced on a shared HiSeq lane. Per the source publication's procedure: Raw barcoded reads were processed with MIGEC, and single-read molecular identifier groups were discarded before consensus assembly and CDR3 extraction. VDJtools was used for post-analysis of the clonotype tables, with diversity normalized by down-sampling every dataset to the smallest sample size. In repertoire overlap clustering, CDR3 amino acid sequences, but not nucleotide sequences, were matched to correct batch-related cross-sample contamination. TCRdb passed the public sequencing reads through fastp at Q25 and MiXCR, retaining productive beta sequences. Duplicate CDR3 protein sequences are folded into a single record with the most common DNA and genes. Here the V and J calls rest on TCRdb's processing, not on the authors' analysis. Present in this sample are roughly 170,000 distinct CDR3 sequences, approximately 30% of which were seen just once. Together, the top ten hold roughly 1.6% of the sample.

On this clonotype: The antigen it binds to is not known. There are no base qualities to consult, and no much larger clone falls within one base.

The chain links TRBV30 with TRBJ2-3; the D match is possibly TRBD1 or TRBD2, with 6 bases aligned in each. The specimen sequenced was blood. The receptor was isolated from a girl between 5 and 17 years old with multiple sclerosis. The DNA reads TGTGCCTGGAAGGGGGGAACAGATACGCAGTATTTT. Its coded protein is CAWKGGTDTQYF.